The T cell receptor (beta chain) under discussion was sequenced for a study of blood T cells in healthy people across ages. Next came a second PCR, run for about 7 to 12 cycles, which used a sample-barcoded 5' primer along with a J-beta primer mix. Unique molecular identifiers of 12 random nucleotides labeled each cDNA. Every individual sample yielded 2.5 million or more paired-end reads (each containing CDR3). Via MiXCR, TCRdb re-called the 5' RACE reads, giving one row per CDR3 protein. The sample lists around 1,100,000 distinct CDR3 sequences, around two fifths occurring once. CDR1 is SGHVS, CDR2 FQNEAQ, per germline. V was shortened by 1 base and J by 10 bases, with 13 bases between the two germline ends. The CDR3 loop spans 13 amino acids.

The sequencing sample was made of blood. This chain links TRBV7-8 with TRBJ1-2; D is undetermined. The TCR originated in a man aged 18 to 35 in good health. The CDR3 DNA reads TGTGCCAGCAGCTTAGTTGCGGGTTCCGACTACACCTTC. It is translated as CASSLVAGSDYTF.